The next 2 T cell receptor beta chains were all read from a single sample in a study of OX40 agonist ivuxolimab in advanced cancers. Profiled with immunoSEQ multiplex PCR; TCRdb holds only in-frame clones, not every one. The top ten clones hold under 0.5% of a sample with about 44,000 clones, 75% to 90% of them seen once. The sample consisted of CD4+ or CD8+ T cells sorted from blood, taken in a trial of the OX40 agonist ivuxolimab. The source of these receptors is an adult with an advanced solid tumor such as melanoma, head and neck, liver or kidney cancer.

The sample holds one count of this clone. Here the CDR3 reads CASSLWGGDYNEQFF. The CDR3 bases are TGTGCCAGCAGCTTATGGGGAGGGGACTACAATGAGCAGTTCTTC. The chain recombines TRBV7-2 with TRBJ2-1; 7 bases line up with TRBD2. Losses at the gene ends were 2 bases for V and 3 bases for J; bases not matched to a gene: 4. The CDR3 extends over 15 amino acids. Looked up from germline, CDR1 is SGHTA and CDR2 is FQGNSA. Full variable domain (missing parts from reference TRBV7-2 and TRBJ2-1): GAGVSQSPSNKVTEKGKDVELRCDPISGHTALYWYRQSLGQGLEFLIYFQGNSAPDKSGLPSDRFSAERTGGSVSTLTIQRTQQEDSAVYLCASSLWGGDYNEQFFGPGTRLTVL.

The gene calls are TRBV6-5 and TRBJ1-3, with D unresolved. Germline V gives CDR1 MNHEY, CDR2 SVGAGI. This CDR3 has 13 residues. V was trimmed by 6 bases and J by 0 bases, leaving 6 bases between them. The CDR3 protein is CASRRSSGNTIYF. The CDR3 nucleotides are TGTGCCAGCAGAAGAAGCTCTGGAAACACCATATATTTT.